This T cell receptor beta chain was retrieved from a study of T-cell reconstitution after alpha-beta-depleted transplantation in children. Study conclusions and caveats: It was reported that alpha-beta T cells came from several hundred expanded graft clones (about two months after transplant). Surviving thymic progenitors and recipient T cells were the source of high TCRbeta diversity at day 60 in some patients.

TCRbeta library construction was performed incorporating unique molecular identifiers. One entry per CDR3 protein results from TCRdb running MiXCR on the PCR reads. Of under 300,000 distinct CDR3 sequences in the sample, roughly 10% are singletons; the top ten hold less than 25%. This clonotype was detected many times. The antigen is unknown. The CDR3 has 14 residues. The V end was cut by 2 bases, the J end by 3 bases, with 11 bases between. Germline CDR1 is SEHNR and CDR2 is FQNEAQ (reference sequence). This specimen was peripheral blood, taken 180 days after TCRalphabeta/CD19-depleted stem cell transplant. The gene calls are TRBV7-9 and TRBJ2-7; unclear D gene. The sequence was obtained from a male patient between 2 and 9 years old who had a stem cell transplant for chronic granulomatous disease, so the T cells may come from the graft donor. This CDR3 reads CASSLRSPRYEQYF. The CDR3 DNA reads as TGTGCCAGCAGCTTACGCTCGCCTCGCTACGAGCAGTACTTC.